One and the same sample provided the 25 T cell receptor beta chains below, sequenced in a study of blood T cell repertoires in COVID-19. Assay: immunoSEQ multiplex PCR; the TCRdb copy retains only in-frame clones and omits some. Here the sample spans about 220,000 clones, approximately 86% being singletons. Sequenced material: PBMCs or T cells enriched from blood (not recorded which). The receptors were gathered from a woman in her 30s with acute COVID-19.

The chain has TRBV5-1 and TRBJ2-7; 8 bases agree with TRBD1. The V and J ends lost 4 bases and 3 bases, in that order; junction bases with no gene match: 6. The CDR3 contains 14 residues. Germline CDR1 reads SGHRS; CDR2 reads YFSETQ. CDR3 DNA: TGCGCCAGCAGCATAGGACAGGGCCGCTACGAGCAGTACTTC. Translated: CASSIGQGRYEQYF. Full variable domain (missing parts from reference TRBV5-1 and TRBJ2-7): KAGVTQTPRYLIKTRGQQVTLSCSPISGHRSVSWYQQTPGQGLQFLFEYFSETQRNKGNFPGRFSGRQFSNSRSEMNVSTLELGDSALYLCASSIGQGRYEQYFGPGTRLTVT.

The rearrangement links TRBV7-6 to TRBJ1-2; the match to TRBD1 covers 7 bases. The CDR3 covers 15 residues. V lost 6 bases and J lost 6; bases outside the gene matches: 13. Per germline, CDR1 SGHVS and CDR2 FNYEAQ. The CDR3 DNA reads as TGTGCCAGCAGTCCTGGCTCGACAGGGCGGGATGGCTACACCTTC. It translates to CASSPGSTGRDGYTF.

The chain has TRBV11-2 and TRBJ1-4; D gene unclear. The length of the CDR3 is 13 residues. Germline V lookup: CDR1 SGHAT, CDR2 FQNNGV. With 2 bases removed from V and 14 bases from J, the gap between germline ends came to 15 bases. The CDR3, as DNA: TGTGCCAGCAGCTTACTGGGATACGGGGATCTGTTTTTT. Its translation: CASSLLGYGDLFF.

The chain carries TRBV9 and TRBJ1-6, with no clear D. Trimming took off 1 base at V and 3 bases at J, with 11 bases between the two ends. The CDR3 loop spans 16 amino acids. Germline assignment: CDR1 SGDLS and CDR2 YYNGEE. The CDR3 nucleotides read TGTGCCAGCAGCGTATCGGGAGAGAACTATAATTCACCCCTCCACTTT. Residues: CASSVSGENYNSPLHF. The variable domain in full, completed from reference TRBV9 and TRBJ1-6, reads DSGVTQTPKHLITATGQRVTLRCSPRSGDLSVYWYQQSLDQGLQFLIQYYNGEERAKGNILERFSAQQFPDLHSELNLSSLELGDSALYFCASSVSGENYNSPLHFGNGTRLTVT.

The rearrangement uses TRBV5-1 and TRBJ1-5; possibly TRBD1 for D (5 bases). This CDR3 has 14 residues. V lost 0 bases to trimming and J lost 4 bases, with 8 bases between them. In germline, CDR1 is SGHRS, CDR2 YFSETQ. The CDR3 region has the DNA TGCGCCAGCAGCTTGGTGGGGGGGAATCAGCCCCAGCATTTT. Protein product: CASSLVGGNQPQHF.

The rearrangement links TRBV9 to TRBJ2-2; 10 nucleotides line up with TRBD1. From germline, CDR1 is SGDLS and CDR2 YYNGEE. The CDR3 has 21 residues. The V segment lost 0 bases and the J segment 3 bases; nucleotides outside the gene matches: 17. CDR3 sequence: CASSVEGTPATGGADTGELFF. Here the CDR3 DNA reads TGTGCCAGCAGCGTAGAAGGTACCCCTGCGACAGGGGGCGCGGACACCGGGGAGCTGTTTTTT.

The chain links TRBV10-3 to TRBJ1-6; D possibly corresponds to TRBD1 (6 bases). CDR1 and CDR2 from the germline V gene are ENHRY and SYGVKD. The ends were cut back, 4 bases at V and 6 bases at J, with 13 bases in the middle. This CDR3 region has 15 residues. CDR3 coding DNA: TGTGCCATCAGTGGAAACAGGGAGGGTAATTCACCCCTCCACTTT. Protein: CAISGNREGNSPLHF.

As for this clone: The sample contains more than one DNA sequence encoding this CDR3. J is TRBJ2-2 and V is TRBV12-5; no definite D call. The CDR3 consists of 16 residues. CDR1 and CDR2 (germline): LGHNT, FRNRAP. The V end was cut by 6 bases, the J end by 2 bases, with 16 bases between. CDR3 in DNA: TGTGCTAGTGGCTCCCGAAAAGAACAAAACACCGGGGAGCTGTTTTTT. Amino acid sequence: CASGSRKEQNTGELFF.

DNA for the CDR3: TGTGCCAGTAGTCCGGGGCGGGGCTTGTTGAACACTGAAGCTTTCTTT. Protein product: CASSPGRGLLNTEAFF. The J gene is TRBJ1-1, the V gene TRBV19; TRBD1 is a possible D gene (5 bases). In germline, CDR1 is LNHDA, CDR2 SQIVND (reference sequence). The V and J ends lost 5 bases and 0 bases respectively, with 16 bases between them. This CDR3 has 16 amino acids.

DNA for the CDR3: TGCGCCAGCAGCTCCCTGACAGGGGCGGGTGGCTACACCTTC. Protein sequence: CASSSLTGAGGYTF. The chain couples TRBV5-1 to TRBJ1-2, with 8 bases identical to TRBD1. The CDR3 covers 14 residues. From germline, CDR1 is SGHRS and CDR2 YFSETQ. J lost 7 bases, V lost 3 bases, and 8 bases had no gene match.

This clone has only one observation. CDR3 DNA: TGTGCCAGCATCGCGGGGGGGGCGTTCACCGGGGAGCTGTTTTTT. This translates into CASIAGGAFTGELFF. The V gene is TRBV7-8, the J gene TRBJ2-2; 9 bases agree with TRBD2. J gave up 4 bases and V 7 bases, and 7 bases lay outside the gene matches. CDR1 is SGHVS and CDR2 is FQNEAQ in the germline V gene. The CDR3 consists of 15 residues.

This clone was counted once. This chain connects TRBV5-5 to TRBJ1-5; possibly TRBD1 for D (6 bases). Germline CDR1 SGHKS, CDR2 YYEKEE (reference sequence). There are 15 residues in the CDR3. Trimming took 4 bases from V and 6 from J, leaving 17 bases between them. Here the CDR3 DNA reads TGTGCCAGCAGCAGTTCAGGGGAAGGGAGTCAGCCCCAGCATTTT. This encodes CASSSSGEGSQPQHF.

This chain joins TRBV4-1 and TRBJ1-1; D not resolved. CDR1 and CDR2 from the germline V gene are MGHRA and YSYEKL. This CDR3 contains 15 residues. The V end was cut by 3 bases, the J end by 1 base, with 12 bases between. In nucleotides, the CDR3 is TGCGCCAGCAGCCAGGCCAAGCGGGGGAACACTGAAGCTTTCTTT. Encoded protein: CASSQAKRGNTEAFF.

The chain recombines TRBV2 with TRBJ2-2, with 9 bases lining up with TRBD2. The CDR3 covers 16 residues. The germline CDR1 and CDR2 sequences are SNHLY and FYNNEI. The junction had 2 bases not matched to a gene; V was cut back by 2 bases and J by 1 base. The CDR3 is CASSEYSGGNTGELFF. CDR3 in DNA: TGTGCCAGCAGTGAATATAGCGGGGGGAACACCGGGGAGCTGTTTTTT.

The rearrangement uses TRBV29-1 and TRBJ1-1; D may be TRBD1 (5 bases). The CDR3 spans 13 residues. V was clipped by 7 bases and J by 2 bases, with 14 bases between them. The germline V gene encodes CDR1 SQVTM and CDR2 ANQGSEA. CDR3 protein: CSAPGLINTEAFF. CDR3 DNA: TGCAGCGCCCCGGGACTGATAAACACTGAAGCTTTCTTT.

V gene TRBV7-8 combines with J gene TRBJ1-4, with a tentative D call TRBD1 (6 bases). The V gene's germline CDR1 is SGHVS and CDR2 FQNEAQ. V lost 5 bases and J lost 8, with 18 bases in between. The CDR3 runs 15 residues. DNA for the CDR3: TGTGCCAGCAGCCCTGAGGGACAACCAGTGGAAAAACTGTTTTTT. Translating it yields CASSPEGQPVEKLFF.

CDR3 sequence reads: CASSESTDSGYTF. The CDR3 DNA reads TGCGCCAGCAGTGAGTCAACCGACAGCGGCTACACCTTC. This chain uses TRBV10-1 with TRBJ1-2, with TRBD1 as a possible D gene (5 bases). CDR1 WNHNN and CDR2 SYGVQD come from the germline V gene (reference sequence). The CDR3 covers 13 residues. Trimming shortened V by 0 bases and J by 8 bases, and 10 bases separated the two germline ends.

The J gene is TRBJ1-2, the V gene TRBV30, with 10 positions matching TRBD1. Germline V gene data show CDR1 as GTSNPN and CDR2 as SVGIG (reference sequence). V was pared by 1 base and J by 6 bases, with 5 bases of the junction left unmatched. CDR3 size: 14 residues. The CDR3 sequence: CAWSEIGQGDGYTF. The CDR3, as DNA: TGTGCCTGGAGTGAGATAGGACAGGGGGATGGCTACACCTTC.

Written as DNA, the CDR3 is TGCAGCGTTGAAGAACCCTCCAGGGGTCGCGGCTACACCTTC. This codes for CSVEEPSRGRGYTF. The chain has TRBV29-1 and TRBJ1-2; TRBD1 might be the D (6 bases). V gave up 0 bases and J gave up 8 bases, with 16 bases separating them. The length of the CDR3 is 14 residues. CDR1 is SQVTM, CDR2 ANQGSEA, per germline.

This chain connects TRBV29-1 to TRBJ2-3; 13 bases align to TRBD2. Germline V gives CDR1 SQVTM, CDR2 ANQGSEA. There are 15 residues in the CDR3. Trimming removed 4 bases from V and 9 bases from J; junction bases left unmatched: 10. The CDR3: CSVVGLAGDEVTQYF. The DNA of the CDR3 is TGCAGCGTTGTCGGACTAGCGGGGGATGAGGTAACGCAGTATTTT.

This clone came up once. The chain has TRBV3-1 (or the pseudogene TRBV3-2) and TRBJ1-2; D might be TRBD1 (6 bases). CDR1 is LGHDT and CDR2 is YNNKEL in the germline V gene (reference sequence). Deletions cut 4 bases from V and 4 bases from J, with 16 bases between. This CDR3 has 15 residues. CDR3 in amino acids: CASSPTTGKVYGYTF. In DNA form, the CDR3 reads TGTGCCAGCAGCCCCACGACAGGAAAGGTCTATGGCTACACCTTC.

Written as DNA, the CDR3 is TGCAGCGTTGAAGACCGGGACAGGGGGCTATCCTACAATGAGCAGTTCTTC. This gives the protein CSVEDRDRGLSYNEQFF. The rearrangement uses TRBV29-1 and TRBJ2-1; TRBD1 aligns across 12 bases. Germline CDR1 SQVTM, CDR2 ANQGSEA. The CDR3 has 17 amino acids. J lost 1 base, V lost 0 bases, and 4 bases had no gene match.

The chain is built from TRBV6-2 or TRBV6-3 and TRBJ2-1; D might be TRBD1 (5 bases). The CDR3 runs to 15 residues. Germline CDR1 reads MNHEY; CDR2 reads SVGEGT. V lost 2 bases to trimming and J lost 2 bases, with 10 bases between them. CDR3 in DNA: TGTGCCAGCAGTTACCCCCGGACACCCTACAATGAGCAGTTCTTC. Protein product: CASSYPRTPYNEQFF.

The J gene is TRBJ2-5, the V gene TRBV7-9; possibly TRBD1 for D (5 bases). From germline, CDR1 is SEHNR and CDR2 FQNEAQ (reference sequence). This CDR3 spans 14 amino acids. Deletions cut 4 bases from V and 4 bases from J, with 13 bases between. CDR3 coding DNA: TGTGCCAGCAGCTCACCATTGGGGCGAGAGACCCAGTACTTC. Translated, it gives CASSSPLGRETQYF.

The chain uses TRBV7-2 and TRBJ1-1; D is ambiguous. This CDR3 has 15 amino acids. The ends were cut back, 1 base at V and 0 bases at J, with 9 bases in the middle. Germline V gene sequence: CDR1 SGHTA, CDR2 FQGNSA. CDR3 sequence: CASSLGSPLNTEAFF. CDR3 nucleotide sequence: TGTGCCAGCAGCTTAGGTAGCCCGTTGAACACTGAAGCTTTCTTT. Using reference TRBV7-2 and TRBJ1-1 for the parts outside the CDR3, the full variable domain is GAGVSQSPSNKVTEKGKDVELRCDPISGHTALYWYRQSLGQGLEFLIYFQGNSAPDKSGLPSDRFSAERTGGSVSTLTIQRTQQEDSAVYLCASSLGSPLNTEAFFGQGTRLTVV.